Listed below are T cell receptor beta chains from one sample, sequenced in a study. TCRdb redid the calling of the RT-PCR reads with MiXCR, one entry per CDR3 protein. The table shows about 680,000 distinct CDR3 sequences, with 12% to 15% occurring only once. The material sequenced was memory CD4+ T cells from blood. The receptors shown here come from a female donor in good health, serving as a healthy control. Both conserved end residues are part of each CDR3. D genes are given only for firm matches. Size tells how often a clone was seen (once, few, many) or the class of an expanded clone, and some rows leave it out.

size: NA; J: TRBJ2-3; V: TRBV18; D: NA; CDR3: CASSPMGGSSTDTQYF; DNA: TGTGCCAGCTCACCAATGGGCGGATCTAGCACAGATACGCAGTATTTT
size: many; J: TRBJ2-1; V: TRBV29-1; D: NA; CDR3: CSAPPDLGSYNEQFF; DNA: TGCAGCGCTCCCCCAGATTTGGGCTCCTACAATGAGCAGTTCTTC
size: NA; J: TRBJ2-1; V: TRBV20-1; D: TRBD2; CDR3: CSAILAGLTYNEQFF; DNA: TGCAGTGCTATACTAGCGGGGCTTACCTACAATGAGCAGTTCTTC
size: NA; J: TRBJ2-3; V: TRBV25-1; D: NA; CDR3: CASSAYSGGRVTDTQYF; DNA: TGTGCCAGCAGTGCCTACAGCGGAGGGCGGGTCACAGATACGCAGTATTTT
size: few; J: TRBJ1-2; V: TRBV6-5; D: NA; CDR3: CASSLQGYDYGYTF; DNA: TGTGCCAGCAGTCTACAGGGATATGACTATGGCTACACCTTC
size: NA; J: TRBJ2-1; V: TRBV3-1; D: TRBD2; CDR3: CASSYYSGSSYNEQFF; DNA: TGTGCCAGCTCTTACTATAGCGGGAGCTCCTACAATGAGCAGTTCTTC
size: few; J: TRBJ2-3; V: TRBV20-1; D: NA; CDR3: CSALAGGRTDTQYF; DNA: TGCAGTGCACTCGCAGGGGGGCGCACAGATACGCAGTATTTT
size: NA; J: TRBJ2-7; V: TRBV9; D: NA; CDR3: CASNSWPGAEEQYF; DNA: TGTGCCAGCAATTCATGGCCGGGGGCTGAAGAGCAGTACTTC
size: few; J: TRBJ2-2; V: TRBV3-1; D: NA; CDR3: CASSHRGQPNTGELFF; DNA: TGTGCCAGCAGCCATCGGGGGCAGCCGAACACCGGGGAGCTGTTTTTT
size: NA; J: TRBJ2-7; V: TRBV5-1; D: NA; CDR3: CASSLGGTDERYF; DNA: TGCGCCAGCAGCTTGGGAGGGACCGACGAGCGGTACTTC
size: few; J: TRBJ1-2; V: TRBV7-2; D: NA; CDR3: CASRSGGTQTYGYTF; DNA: TGTGCCAGCAGGTCGGGGGGGACCCAAACCTATGGCTACACCTTC
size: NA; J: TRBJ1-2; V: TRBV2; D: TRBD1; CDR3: CASILSSVTGVGGYTF; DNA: TGTGCCAGCATACTTTCTTCGGTAACAGGGGTCGGCGGCTACACCTTC
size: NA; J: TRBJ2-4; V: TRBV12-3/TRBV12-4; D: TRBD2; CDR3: CASSLQGLAENIQYF; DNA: TGTGCCAGCAGTCTCCAAGGACTAGCGGAAAACATTCAGTACTTC
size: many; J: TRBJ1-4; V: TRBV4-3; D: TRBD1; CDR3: CASSQGAGGIRGEKLFF; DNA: TGCGCCAGCAGCCAAGGGGCAGGGGGCATACGGGGAGAAAAACTGTTTTTT
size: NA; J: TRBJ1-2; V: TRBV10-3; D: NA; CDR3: CAIRVDRTVVFNGYTF; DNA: TGTGCCATCAGGGTTGACCGGACAGTCGTCTTTAATGGCTACACCTTC
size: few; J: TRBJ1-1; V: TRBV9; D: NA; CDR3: CASSVDENTEAFF; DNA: TGTGCCAGCAGCGTAGACGAGAACACTGAAGCTTTCTTT
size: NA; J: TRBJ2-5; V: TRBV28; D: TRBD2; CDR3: CASSPHGLAGVETQYF; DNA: TGTGCCAGCAGCCCGCACGGACTAGCGGGAGTGGAGACCCAGTACTTC
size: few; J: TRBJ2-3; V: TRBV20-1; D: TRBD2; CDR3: CSAIGLAGVAVSTDTQYF; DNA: TGCAGTGCTATTGGACTAGCGGGAGTTGCCGTCAGCACAGATACGCAGTATTTT
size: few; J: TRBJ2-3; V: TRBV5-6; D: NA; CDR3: CASLQTGVWSTDTQYF; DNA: TGTGCCAGCCTCCAAACCGGGGTGTGGAGCACAGATACGCAGTATTTT
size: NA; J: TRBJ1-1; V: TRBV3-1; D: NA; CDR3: CASSPTGRGATEAFF; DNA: TGTGCCAGCAGCCCCACCGGGCGGGGGGCCACTGAAGCTTTCTTT
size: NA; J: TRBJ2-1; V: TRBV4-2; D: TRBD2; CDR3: CASSQDQPGGGAEQFF; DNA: TGTGCCAGCAGCCAAGATCAACCGGGAGGGGGAGCCGAGCAGTTCTTC
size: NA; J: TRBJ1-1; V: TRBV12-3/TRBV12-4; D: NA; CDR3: CASRSWGTEAFF; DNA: TGTGCCAGCAGATCGTGGGGTACTGAAGCTTTCTTT